This TCR beta chain was captured by sequencing in a study of cytomegalovirus exposure and HLA in healthy donors. General study points: TCR association rates varied by HLA locus in a later analysis, with DRB1 highest and HLA-C lowest.

The CDR3 contains 15 residues. The junction had 7 bases not matched to a gene; V was cut back by 6 bases and J by 2 bases. Germline-derived CDR1 and CDR2 are MNHEY and SMNVEV (reference sequence). Every donor was a healthy person donating bone marrow. Of note for this clone: Its antigen is not known.

The PCR ran on 60 Vbeta and 13 Jbeta primers. Generated by immunoSEQ multiplex PCR, the TCRdb table keeps only in-frame clones and is missing some. The sample has roughly 150,000 clones, 64% seen once. This chain links TRBV27 with TRBJ2-7; 10 bases fit TRBD1. The TCR originated in a woman in her thirties in good health and CMV-seropositive. Sequences were obtained from PBMCs. DNA of the CDR3: TGTGCCAGCAGAAACCCCGGACAGGGGGCCTACGAGCAGTACTTC. The encoded protein is CASRNPGQGAYEQYF.